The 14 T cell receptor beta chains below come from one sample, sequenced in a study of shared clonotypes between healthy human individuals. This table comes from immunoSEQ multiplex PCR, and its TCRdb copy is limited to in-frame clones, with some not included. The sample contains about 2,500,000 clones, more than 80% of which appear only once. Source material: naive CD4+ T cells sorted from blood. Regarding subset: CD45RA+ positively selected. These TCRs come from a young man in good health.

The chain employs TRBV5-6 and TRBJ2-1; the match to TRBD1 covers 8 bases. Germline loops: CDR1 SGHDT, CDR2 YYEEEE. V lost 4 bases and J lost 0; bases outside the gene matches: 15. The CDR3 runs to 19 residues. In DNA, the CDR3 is TGTGCCAGCAGCGGACAGGGTCCCCGAGCCGAAAGCTCCTACAATGAGCAGTTCTTC. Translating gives CASSGQGPRAESSYNEQFF.

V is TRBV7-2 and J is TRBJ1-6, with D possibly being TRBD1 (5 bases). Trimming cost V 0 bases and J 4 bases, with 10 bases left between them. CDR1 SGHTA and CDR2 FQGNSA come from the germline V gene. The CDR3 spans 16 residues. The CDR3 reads CASSLAGAGYNSPLHF. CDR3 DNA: TGTGCCAGCAGCTTAGCAGGGGCCGGTTATAATTCACCCCTCCACTTT.

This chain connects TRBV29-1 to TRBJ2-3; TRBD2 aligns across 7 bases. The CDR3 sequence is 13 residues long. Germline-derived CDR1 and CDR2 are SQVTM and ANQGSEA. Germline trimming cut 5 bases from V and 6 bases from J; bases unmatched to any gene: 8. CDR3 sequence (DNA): TGCAGCGTTCCTGCGGGAGTGGGTGATACGCAGTATTTT. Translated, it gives CSVPAGVGDTQYF.

The CDR3, as DNA: TGTGCCTGGAGTGTCTCACCCCAGACCGGAGACACCATATATTTT. It codes for CAWSVSPQTGDTIYF. The V gene is TRBV30, the J gene TRBJ1-3; D is unresolved. The CDR3 length is 15 residues. Trimming removed 0 bases at V and 8 bases at J, with 17 bases between. Germline CDR1 reads GTSNPN; CDR2 reads SVGIG (reference sequence).

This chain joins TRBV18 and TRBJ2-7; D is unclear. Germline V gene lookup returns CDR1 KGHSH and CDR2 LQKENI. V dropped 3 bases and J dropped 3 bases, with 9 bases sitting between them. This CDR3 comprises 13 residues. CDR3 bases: TGTGCCAGCTCACCCCACACCAACTACGAGCAGTACTTC. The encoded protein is CASSPHTNYEQYF.

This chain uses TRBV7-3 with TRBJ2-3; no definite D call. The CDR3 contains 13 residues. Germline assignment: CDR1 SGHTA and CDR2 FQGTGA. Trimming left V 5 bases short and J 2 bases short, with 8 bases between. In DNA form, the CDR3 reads TGTGCCAGCAGCCGAGATTTCACAGATACGCAGTATTTT. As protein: CASSRDFTDTQYF.

The CDR3 region has the DNA TGTGCCAGCTCACCACAAGGGACAGGGACCTCACCCCTCCACTTT. Translated, it gives CASSPQGTGTSPLHF. The chain has TRBV18 and TRBJ1-6; TRBD1 agrees at 9 bases. V was clipped by 1 base and J by 10 bases; unmatched bases: 5. The CDR3 is made up of 15 amino acids. Germline V gives CDR1 KGHSH, CDR2 LQKENI. Full variable domain (remainder filled in from reference TRBV18 and TRBJ1-6): NAGVMQNPRHLVRRRGQEARLRCSPMKGHSHVYWYRQLPEEGLKFMVYLQKENIIDESGMPKERFSAEFPKEGPSILRIQQVVRGDSAAYFCASSPQGTGTSPLHFGNGTRLTVT.

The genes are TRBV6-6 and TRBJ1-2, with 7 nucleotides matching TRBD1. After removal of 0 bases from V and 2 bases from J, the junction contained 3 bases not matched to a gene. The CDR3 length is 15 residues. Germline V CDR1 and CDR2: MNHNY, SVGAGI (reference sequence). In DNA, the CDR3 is TGTGCCAGCAGTTACTCCCAGGGGGGGAACTATGGCTACACCTTC. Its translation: CASSYSQGGNYGYTF.

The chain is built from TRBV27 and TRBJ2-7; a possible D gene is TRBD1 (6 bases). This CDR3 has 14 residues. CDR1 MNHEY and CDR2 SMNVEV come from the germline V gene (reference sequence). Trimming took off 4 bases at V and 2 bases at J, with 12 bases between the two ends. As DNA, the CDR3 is TGTGCCAGCAGTTCCGGGACACCCCCCTACGAGCAGTACTTC. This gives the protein CASSSGTPPYEQYF.

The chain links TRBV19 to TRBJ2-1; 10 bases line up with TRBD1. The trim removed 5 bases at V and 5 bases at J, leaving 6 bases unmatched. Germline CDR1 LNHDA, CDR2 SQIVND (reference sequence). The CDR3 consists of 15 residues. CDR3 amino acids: CASSSRQGAHNEQFF. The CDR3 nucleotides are TGTGCCAGTAGTTCGAGACAGGGGGCCCACAATGAGCAGTTCTTC.

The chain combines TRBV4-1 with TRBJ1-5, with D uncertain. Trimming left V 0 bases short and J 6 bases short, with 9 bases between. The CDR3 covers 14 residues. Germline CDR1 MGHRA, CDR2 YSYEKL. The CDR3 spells CASSQDGGLQPQHF. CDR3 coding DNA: TGCGCCAGCAGCCAAGATGGTGGGCTTCAGCCCCAGCATTTT.

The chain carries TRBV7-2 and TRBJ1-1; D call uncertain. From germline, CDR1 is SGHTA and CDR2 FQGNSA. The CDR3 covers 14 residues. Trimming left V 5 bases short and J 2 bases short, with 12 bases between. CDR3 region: CASSTDPTNTEAFF. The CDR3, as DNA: TGTGCCAGCAGCACAGACCCTACTAACACTGAAGCTTTCTTT. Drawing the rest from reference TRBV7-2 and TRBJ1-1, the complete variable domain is GAGVSQSPSNKVTEKGKDVELRCDPISGHTALYWYRQSLGQGLEFLIYFQGNSAPDKSGLPSDRFSAERTGGSVSTLTIQRTQQEDSAVYLCASSTDPTNTEAFFGQGTRLTVV.

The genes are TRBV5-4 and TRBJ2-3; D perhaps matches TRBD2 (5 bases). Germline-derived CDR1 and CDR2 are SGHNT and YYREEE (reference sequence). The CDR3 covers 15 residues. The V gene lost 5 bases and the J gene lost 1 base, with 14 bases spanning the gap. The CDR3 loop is CASSKRLTGTDTQYF. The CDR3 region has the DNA TGTGCCAGCAGTAAGCGGCTGACTGGCACAGATACGCAGTATTTT.

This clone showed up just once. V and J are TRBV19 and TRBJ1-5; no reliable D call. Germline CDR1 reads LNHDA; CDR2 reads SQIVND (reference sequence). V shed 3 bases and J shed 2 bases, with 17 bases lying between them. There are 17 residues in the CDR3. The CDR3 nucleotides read TGTGCCAGTAGTATGCCGTCTACGGTATTGGGCAATCAGCCCCAGCATTTT. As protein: CASSMPSTVLGNQPQHF.